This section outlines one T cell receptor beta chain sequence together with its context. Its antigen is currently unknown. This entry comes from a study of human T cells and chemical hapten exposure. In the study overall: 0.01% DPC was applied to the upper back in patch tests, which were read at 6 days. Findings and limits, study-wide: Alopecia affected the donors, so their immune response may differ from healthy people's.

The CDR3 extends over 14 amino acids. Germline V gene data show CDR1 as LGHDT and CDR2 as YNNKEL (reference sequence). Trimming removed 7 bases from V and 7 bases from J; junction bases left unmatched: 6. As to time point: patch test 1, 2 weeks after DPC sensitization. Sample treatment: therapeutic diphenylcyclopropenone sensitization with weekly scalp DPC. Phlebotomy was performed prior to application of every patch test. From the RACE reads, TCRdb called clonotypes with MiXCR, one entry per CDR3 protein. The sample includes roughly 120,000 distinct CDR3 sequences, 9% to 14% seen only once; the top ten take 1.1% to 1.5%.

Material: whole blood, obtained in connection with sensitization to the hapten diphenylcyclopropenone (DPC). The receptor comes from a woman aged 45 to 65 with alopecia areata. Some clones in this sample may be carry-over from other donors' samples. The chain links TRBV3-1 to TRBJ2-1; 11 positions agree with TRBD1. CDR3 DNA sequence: TGTGCCAGCACCACAGGACAGGGGGCGAATGAGCAGTTCTTC. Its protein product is CASTTGQGANEQFF.